This section outlines one T cell receptor (beta chain) sequence together with its context. A second PCR of roughly 7 to 11 cycles used a sample-barcoded 5' primer and a J-beta primer mix. The template-switch adaptor, which had 12 random nucleotides, put a tag on each cDNA molecule. TCRdb recomputed calls from the 5' RACE reads with MiXCR, one row per CDR3 protein. Of hundreds of thousands of distinct CDR3 sequences listed, under 40% are singletons. This sample was taken from a study of blood T cells in healthy people across ages. About the study: Through template switching, about one barcoded beta molecule was captured per two T cells, as measured in model experiments.

Germline V gene sequence: CDR1 SGHDN, CDR2 FVKESK. CDR3 length equals 14 residues. V gave up 1 base and J gave up 7 bases, with 10 bases separating them. The clonotype originates from a man younger than 35 in good health. Sequences were obtained from blood. The J gene is TRBJ2-2, the V gene TRBV14; D possibly corresponds to TRBD2 (5 bases). The CDR3 here is CASSQGGGIGELFF. For the CDR3, the DNA is TGTGCCAGCAGCCAAGGAGGAGGCATCGGGGAGCTGTTTTTT.